This TCR beta chain was sequenced during a study of cytomegalovirus exposure and HLA in healthy donors. Study-wide findings and caveats: Follow-up analysis later connected one missense variant in DCLRE1C with trimming of TCR beta V- and J-genes. There were a few CMV-associated chains whose specificity for CMV antigens was confirmed in vitro.

Per the germline V gene, CDR1 is SGHDT and CDR2 is YYEEEE. The ends lost 3 bases at V and 5 bases at J; junction bases unmatched: 10. The CDR3 extends over 15 amino acids. Of note for this clone: The antigen is unknown.

PCR used 60 Vbeta primers and 13 Jbeta primers. Produced via immunoSEQ multiplex PCR; TCRdb's table is partial and in-frame only. The sample consists of approximately 140,000 clones, about three quarters of them appearing once. This sequence originates from a middle-aged man in good health and CMV-seronegative. V usage is TRBV5-6 and J usage is TRBJ2-5; 7 bases line up with TRBD1. Specimen: PBMCs. The CDR3 coding sequence is TGTGCCAGCAGCTCTGATGGACAGGTAGGGGAGACCCAGTACTTC. It specifies CASSSDGQVGETQYF.